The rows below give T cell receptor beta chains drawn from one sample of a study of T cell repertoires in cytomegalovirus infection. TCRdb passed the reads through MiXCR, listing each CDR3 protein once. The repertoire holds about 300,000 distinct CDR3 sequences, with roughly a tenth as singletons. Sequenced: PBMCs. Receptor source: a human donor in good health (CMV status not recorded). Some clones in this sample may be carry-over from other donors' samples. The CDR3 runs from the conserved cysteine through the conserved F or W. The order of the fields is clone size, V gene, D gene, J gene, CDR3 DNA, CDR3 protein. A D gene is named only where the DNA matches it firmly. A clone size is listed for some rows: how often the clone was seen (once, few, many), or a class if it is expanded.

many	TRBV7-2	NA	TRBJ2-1	TGTGCCAGCAGCTCAAAGGTGGACAATGAGCAGTTCTTC	CASSSKVDNEQFF
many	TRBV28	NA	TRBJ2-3	TGTGCCAGCAGCTTGGGCGGTGCTAGCACAGATACGCAGTATTTT	CASSLGGASTDTQYF
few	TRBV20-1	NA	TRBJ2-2	TGCAGTGCTAGAGCGTCGGAGGGGGGAACCGGGGAGCTGTTTTTT	CSARASEGGTGELFF
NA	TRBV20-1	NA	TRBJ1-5	TGCAGTGCTACGGAGGGGAGTGGTAATCAGCCCCAGCATTTT	CSATEGSGNQPQHF
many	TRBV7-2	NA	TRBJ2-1	TGTGCCAGCAGCTCCTATGCCAGGACCCCGGATGAGCAGTTCTTC	CASSSYARTPDEQFF
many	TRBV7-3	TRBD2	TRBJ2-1	TGTGCCAGCAGCTTCCAGGAGCGGGGGGGCCGTAATGAGCAGTTCTTC	CASSFQERGGRNEQFF
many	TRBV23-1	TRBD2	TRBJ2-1	TGCGCCAGCAGCCCGGGACTAGCGGGCCCGCGATACAACAATGAGCAGTTCTTC	CASSPGLAGPRYNNEQFF
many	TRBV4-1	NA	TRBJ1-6	TGCGCCAGCAGCCAAGCACAGGGCTCCTATAATTCACCCCTCCACTTT	CASSQAQGSYNSPLHF
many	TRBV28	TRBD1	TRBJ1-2	TGTGCCAGCAGGACCGGGACAGGGTATGGCTACACCTTC	CASRTGTGYGYTF
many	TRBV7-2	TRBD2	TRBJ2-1	TGTGCCAGCAGCTTAGAAATTAGCGGGGGCAATGAGCAGTTCTTC	CASSLEISGGNEQFF
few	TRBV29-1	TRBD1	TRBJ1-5	TGCAGCGTACCCGGGACAGGGGTGAATCAGCCCCAGCATTTT	CSVPGTGVNQPQHF
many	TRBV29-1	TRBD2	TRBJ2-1	TGCAGCGTTGACGGCCGCGGGGGGTACAATGAGCAGTTCTTC	CSVDGRGGYNEQFF
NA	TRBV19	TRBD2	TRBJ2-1	TGTGCCAGTAGTATAGTAAGCGGGGGGGGGAACAATGAGCAGTTCTTC	CASSIVSGGGNNEQFF
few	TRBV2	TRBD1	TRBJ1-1	TGTGCCAGCACCCCTGACAGGGACACTGAAGCTTTCTTT	CASTPDRDTEAFF
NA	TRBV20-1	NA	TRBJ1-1	TGCAGTGCTAGAGTGGGGGGGAGGAACACTGAAGCTTTCTTT	CSARVGGRNTEAFF
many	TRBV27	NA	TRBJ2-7	TGTGCCAGCAGTTTATTGGGAATTCCCTACGAGCAGTACTTC	CASSLLGIPYEQYF